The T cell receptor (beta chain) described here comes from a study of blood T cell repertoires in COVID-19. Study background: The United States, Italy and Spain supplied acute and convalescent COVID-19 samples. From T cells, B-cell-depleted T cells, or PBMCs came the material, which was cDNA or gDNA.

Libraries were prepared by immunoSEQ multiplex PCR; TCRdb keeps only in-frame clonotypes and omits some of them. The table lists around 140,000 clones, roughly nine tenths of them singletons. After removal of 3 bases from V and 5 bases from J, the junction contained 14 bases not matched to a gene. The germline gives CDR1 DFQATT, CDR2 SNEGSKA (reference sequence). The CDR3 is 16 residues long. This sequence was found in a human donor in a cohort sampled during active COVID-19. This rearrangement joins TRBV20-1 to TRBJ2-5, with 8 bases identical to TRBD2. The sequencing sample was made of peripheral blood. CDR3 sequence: CSASSPGSSGEETQYF. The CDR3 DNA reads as TGCAGTGCTAGTTCCCCCGGTAGTAGCGGGGAGGAGACCCAGTACTTC.